The 8 T cell receptor beta chains below all came from one sample that was sequenced in a study of T cell responses to AZD1222 COVID-19 vaccine. The protocol was immunoSEQ multiplex PCR, while the TCRdb copy is restricted to in-frame clones and leaves out a portion. The table records about 94,000 clones, over 75% of them present only once. Source: peripheral blood, taken on day 0 of AZD1222 vaccination. The receptor set was obtained from an adult in good health.

The V gene is TRBV19, the J gene TRBJ2-4; the D gene is possibly TRBD2 (5 bases). This CDR3 region has 14 residues. V lost 5 bases to trimming and J lost 9 bases, with 17 bases between them. Germline V gene data show CDR1 as LNHDA and CDR2 as SQIVND (reference sequence). The chain's CDR3 is CASSQGGRSLIQYF. The CDR3 DNA follows: TGTGCCAGTAGTCAAGGCGGGCGGTCCCTCATTCAGTACTTC.

The V and J genes are TRBV7-9 and TRBJ2-7, with a weak D call TRBD1 (6 bases). V was trimmed by 7 bases and J by 3 bases, leaving 13 bases between them. The CDR3 is 13 residues long. Looked up from germline, CDR1 is SEHNR and CDR2 is FQNEAQ (reference sequence). CDR3 bases: TGTGCCAGCAACCGGGACACCATCTACGAGCAGTACTTC. It codes for CASNRDTIYEQYF.

The chain combines TRBV5-1 with TRBJ2-7; D is possibly TRBD1 (6 bases). With 2 bases removed from V and 0 bases from J, the gap between germline ends came to 12 bases. The V gene's germline CDR1 is SGHRS and CDR2 YFSETQ. This CDR3 has 15 amino acids. The CDR3 loop is CASSLDRPSSYEQYF. CDR3 coding DNA: TGCGCCAGCAGCTTAGACAGGCCAAGCTCCTACGAGCAGTACTTC.

The V and J genes are TRBV10-2 and TRBJ1-5; 7 positions match TRBD1. Trimming removed 6 bases from V and 4 bases from J; junction bases left unmatched: 6. In germline, CDR1 is WSHSY, CDR2 SAAADI. The CDR3 totals 14 residues. The CDR3 nucleotides are TGCGCCAGCAGCGACCGGGACAGTAATCAGCCCCAGCATTTT. This codes for CASSDRDSNQPQHF.

The rearrangement joins TRBV9 to TRBJ2-7; TRBD1 matches 7 bases. This CDR3 is built from 14 residues. V gave up 0 bases and J gave up 11 bases; unmatched junction bases: 11. Per germline, CDR1 SGDLS and CDR2 YYNGEE. This CDR3 is CASSVAQTGSGKYF. The CDR3 region has the DNA TGTGCCAGCAGCGTAGCTCAGACAGGGTCGGGGAAGTACTTC.

V usage is TRBV4-1 and J usage is TRBJ2-1; TRBD1 agrees at 11 bases. The CDR3 extends over 16 amino acids. CDR1 and CDR2 from the germline V gene are MGHRA and YSYEKL. Trimming at V came to 4 bases and at J to 7 bases, leaving 9 bases not matched to a gene. CDR3 residues: CASSLRPGQGGNEQFF. The CDR3 bases are TGCGCCAGCAGCCTAAGACCGGGACAGGGGGGGAATGAGCAGTTCTTC.

This rearrangement joins TRBV9 to TRBJ2-2; the D gene is possibly TRBD1 (6 bases). The CDR3 loop spans 17 amino acids. V was trimmed by 0 bases and J by 3 bases, leaving 15 bases between them. Germline V gene lookup returns CDR1 SGDLS and CDR2 YYNGEE. CDR3 residues: CASSVAGVRTDTGELFF. CDR3 DNA: TGTGCCAGCAGCGTAGCAGGGGTTCGTACGGACACCGGGGAGCTGTTTTTT.

The chain is built from TRBV4-2 and TRBJ2-1; 10 nucleotides align to TRBD2. The CDR3 runs 15 residues. Unmatched junction bases numbered 9, after V lost 6 bases and J lost 7 bases. CDR1 is LGHNA, CDR2 YNFKEQ, per germline. This CDR3 reads CASSQSGGVGNEQFF. The CDR3 bases are TGTGCCAGCAGTCAGAGCGGGGGGGTAGGTAATGAGCAGTTCTTC.